This T cell receptor beta chain is drawn from a study of cytomegalovirus exposure and HLA in healthy donors. 60 Vbeta and 13 Jbeta primers were used in PCR. Original processing methods: Some 80 million unique TCR beta chains, roughly 11 million shared, were counted in a later analysis. TCRdb's copy holds only in-frame clones and misses some; the assay was immunoSEQ multiplex PCR. D and trimming come from the DNA, and the V and J calls and clone size come from that table. Altogether more than 95,000 clones are present, 64% being singletons, with the ten largest covering 3.2%. The clonotype originates from a man aged 60 to 69 in good health and CMV-seronegative. The sample comprised PBMCs.

This chain's CDR3 is CASSSRGQGSYGYTF. CDR3 DNA sequence: TGTGCCAGCAGCTCTAGGGGACAGGGAAGCTATGGCTACACCTTC. The V call is TRBV11-3, the J call TRBJ1-2; 9 nucleotides line up with TRBD1. Per the germline V gene, CDR1 is SGHNT and CDR2 is YENEEA. V lost 4 bases and J lost 4; bases outside the gene matches: 7. This CDR3 comprises 15 residues.